A single sample is the source of the 18 T cell receptor beta chains below, sequenced in a study of identifying expanded T cells in peripheral blood. Clones were sequenced by immunoSEQ multiplex PCR, and TCRdb holds only the in-frame ones, with some missing. The sample holds under 150,000 clones, more than 75% seen once. Sequences were obtained from blood. These TCRs come from a person aged 18-70 years in good health.

This clone showed up just once. The rearrangement uses TRBV30 and TRBJ2-1; a possible D gene is TRBD2 (6 bases). V was clipped by 8 bases and J by 4 bases, with 18 bases between them. Germline CDR1 is GTSNPN and CDR2 is SVGIG (reference sequence). The CDR3 has 14 amino acids. CDR3: CAASRDSYYNEQFF. DNA of the CDR3: TGTGCCGCGAGCCGGGACTCCTATTACAATGAGCAGTTCTTC.

On this clone: Other DNA sequences in this specimen translate into the identical CDR3. The chain employs TRBV30 and TRBJ1-1; TRBD1 matches 10 bases. CDR3 length: 13 residues. In germline, CDR1 is GTSNPN, CDR2 SVGIG (reference sequence). V shed 2 bases and J 5 bases; nucleotides not matched to a gene: 2. The CDR3 here is CAWSRTGGTEAFF. The CDR3, as DNA: TGTGCCTGGAGTAGGACAGGGGGGACTGAAGCTTTCTTT.

This clone was recorded only once. The chain recombines TRBV6-5 with TRBJ2-7; 8 positions agree with TRBD1. Unmatched junction bases numbered 10, after V lost 4 bases and J lost 2 bases. This CDR3 region has 16 residues. From germline, CDR1 is MNHEY and CDR2 SVGAGI. The CDR3 is CASSLYPGTGTYEQYF. The CDR3 region has the DNA TGTGCCAGCAGTTTATATCCCGGGACAGGTACCTACGAGCAGTACTTC.

The genes are TRBV19 and TRBJ1-5; TRBD1 agrees at 7 bases. The germline V gene has CDR1 LNHDA and CDR2 SQIVND (reference sequence). J lost 5 bases, V lost 6 bases, and 4 bases had no gene match. This CDR3 contains 13 residues. CDR3 nucleotides: TGTGCCAGTAGGTGGCAGGGGGATCAGCCCCAGCATTTT. Its translation is CASRWQGDQPQHF.

V and J are TRBV2 and TRBJ2-2, with a weak D call TRBD2 (7 bases). The germline V gene encodes CDR1 SNHLY and CDR2 FYNNEI. Trimming removed 6 bases at V and 5 bases at J, with 22 bases between. The CDR3 is 17 amino acids. Here the CDR3 DNA reads TGTGCCAGCAGCCCCGGGGGGCCTTGGCTTGATACCGGGGAGCTGTTTTTT. Protein product: CASSPGGPWLDTGELFF.

This chain uses TRBV10-2 with TRBJ1-3, with 10 positions matching TRBD1. The junction had 13 bases not matched to a gene; V was cut back by 8 bases and J by 0 bases. Germline V lookup: CDR1 WSHSY, CDR2 SAAADI. The CDR3 length is 18 residues. The CDR3 spells CASHKMPGQGSSGNTIYF. The CDR3, as DNA: TGCGCCAGCCACAAAATGCCGGGACAGGGGAGCTCTGGAAACACCATATATTTT.

J is TRBJ1-2 and V is TRBV5-4; D is possibly TRBD1 (5 bases). Germline-derived CDR1 and CDR2 are SGHNT and YYREEE (reference sequence). The germline V and J ends were trimmed by 2 bases and 6 bases, with 11 bases remaining between them. This CDR3 has 13 residues. The CDR3 sequence is CASSLEGEHGYTF. Written as DNA, the CDR3 is TGTGCCAGCAGCTTAGAAGGGGAACATGGCTACACCTTC.

DNA of the CDR3: TGTGCCAGCAGCTTAGACAGACCCCCCTCCTACAATGAGCAGTTCTTC. Amino acid sequence: CASSLDRPPSYNEQFF. The chain employs TRBV7-9 and TRBJ2-1; D remains unclear. Per the germline V gene, CDR1 is SEHNR and CDR2 is FQNEAQ (reference sequence). This CDR3 is 16 amino acids long. V was clipped by 1 base and J by 0 bases, with 10 bases between them. Complete variable domain (other parts from reference TRBV7-9 and TRBJ2-1): DTGVSQNPRHKITKRGQNVTFRCDPISEHNRLYWYRQTLGQGPEFLTYFQNEAQLEKSRLLSDRFSAERPKGSFSTLEIQRTEQGDSAMYLCASSLDRPPSYNEQFFGPGTRLTVL.

The chain uses TRBV6-5 and TRBJ2-7; 9 bases agree with TRBD1. Trimming cost V 6 bases and J 0 bases; bases outside gene matches: 6. Looked up from germline, CDR1 is MNHEY and CDR2 is SVGAGI. CDR3 length: 15 residues. CDR3 sequence: CASRTDRGSSYEQYF. The DNA of the CDR3 is TGTGCCAGCAGAACGGACAGGGGAAGCTCCTACGAGCAGTACTTC.

This clone has just a few counts. The rearrangement uses TRBV4-1 and TRBJ1-6, with D uncertain. Germline V gene lookup returns CDR1 MGHRA and CDR2 YSYEKL. The CDR3 has 14 amino acids. V gave up 1 base and J gave up 8 bases, with 9 bases separating them. CDR3: CASSQGAVHSPLHF. Written as DNA, the CDR3 is TGCGCCAGCAGCCAAGGGGCAGTACATTCACCCCTCCACTTT.

The chain is built from TRBV5-1 and TRBJ2-3; a possible D gene is TRBD1 (5 bases). V shed 2 bases and J shed 3 bases, with 13 bases lying between them. Germline assignment: CDR1 SGHRS and CDR2 YFSETQ. The CDR3 covers 15 residues. CDR3 sequence reads: CASSFAGMGTDTQYF. CDR3 sequence (DNA): TGCGCCAGCAGCTTTGCAGGGATGGGGACAGATACGCAGTATTTT.

The rearrangement joins TRBV7-9 to TRBJ2-1; 9 bases line up with TRBD2. Trimming cost V 2 bases and J 5 bases; bases outside gene matches: 4. Germline V gene lookup returns CDR1 SEHNR and CDR2 FQNEAQ (reference sequence). This CDR3 region has 15 residues. The CDR3 sequence: CASSLLAGGNNEQFF. CDR3 bases: TGTGCCAGCAGCTTACTTGCGGGGGGGAACAATGAGCAGTTCTTC.

The DNA of the CDR3 is TGTGCCAGTAGTAGGGCAGGGACCACAGATACGCAGTATTTT. This sequence encodes CASSRAGTTDTQYF. The chain links TRBV19 to TRBJ2-3; possibly TRBD1 or TRBD2 for D (5 bases each). V lost 4 bases, J lost 2 bases, and 10 bases lay in between. This CDR3 contains 14 residues. In germline, CDR1 is LNHDA, CDR2 SQIVND (reference sequence).

The chain recombines TRBV6-1 with TRBJ2-3; 9 bases fit TRBD2. After removal of 0 bases from V and 6 bases from J, the junction contained 10 bases not matched to a gene. The germline CDR1 and CDR2 sequences are MNHNS and SASEGT. This CDR3 region has 17 residues. The CDR3: CASSEAVGGGAMDTQYF. The DNA of the CDR3 is TGTGCCAGCAGTGAAGCGGTCGGCGGGGGGGCGATGGATACGCAGTATTTT.

CDR3 coding DNA: TGTGCCTGGAGTGTACCCAGGGGGTTTAACTATGGCTACACCTTC. Translation gives CAWSVPRGFNYGYTF. This sequence joins TRBV30 and TRBJ1-2, with 7 nucleotides matching TRBD1. The V and J ends lost 0 bases and 1 base, in that order; junction bases with no gene match: 5. Germline V gene sequence: CDR1 GTSNPN, CDR2 SVGIG (reference sequence). The length of the CDR3 is 15 residues.

This chain connects TRBV7-2 to TRBJ2-7; D ambiguous. The V and J ends lost 2 bases and 7 bases respectively, with 6 bases between them. Germline CDR1 and CDR2: SGHTA and FQGNSA. This CDR3 region has 11 residues. This chain's CDR3 is CASSLSLEQYF. CDR3 coding DNA: TGTGCCAGCAGCTTAAGTTTGGAGCAGTACTTC. Together with reference TRBV7-2 and TRBJ2-7, the CDR3 gives the full variable domain: GAGVSQSPSNKVTEKGKDVELRCDPISGHTALYWYRQSLGQGLEFLIYFQGNSAPDKSGLPSDRFSAERTGGSVSTLTIQRTQQEDSAVYLCASSLSLEQYFGPGTRLTVT.

V gene TRBV2 combines with J gene TRBJ2-7; the D gene could be TRBD1 or TRBD2 (5 bases each). The CDR3 length is 15 residues. Germline loops: CDR1 SNHLY, CDR2 FYNNEI. Trimming took 2 bases from V and 0 from J, leaving 11 bases between them. This CDR3 is CASSEFRDGSYEQYF. CDR3 DNA: TGTGCCAGCAGTGAATTCCGGGACGGCTCCTACGAGCAGTACTTC.

The genes are TRBV7-9 and TRBJ1-2, with 9 bases fitting TRBD1. The trim removed 5 bases at V and 1 base at J, leaving 11 bases unmatched. The CDR3 has 17 residues. Germline V gene lookup returns CDR1 SEHNR and CDR2 FQNEAQ (reference sequence). The CDR3 sequence is CASSVYRDRVFNYGYTF. Written as DNA, the CDR3 is TGTGCCAGCAGCGTATACCGGGACAGGGTTTTTAACTATGGCTACACCTTC.